The T cell receptor (beta chain) under discussion was sequenced for a study of CD8 T cells in ankylosing spondylitis (dated by TCRdb to 2016 to 2017). Notes on the research overall: The study set out to find disease-linked TCR variants by profiling T cell receptor beta repertoires in ankylosing spondylitis patients and healthy donors. The whole study cohort included 85 to 120 healthy donors and around 24 ankylosing spondylitis patients. Peripheral blood was sampled, and synovial fluid was also collected from ankylosing spondylitis patients.

This clonotype was seen many times. This clone's antigen is unknown. One base away there is no much larger clone; base qualities are not given. Sequencing used an Illumina HiSeq 2500. TCR beta libraries were prepared by quantitative 5'-RACE with molecular barcodes. The original methods were these. Disease-linked TCR variants were identified with a new computational method built on a probabilistic model of VDJ rearrangement. TCRdb reprocessing: public reads trimmed at Q25 with fastp, clones called with MiXCR, in-frame beta chains kept. A single entry per CDR3 protein holds the most common genes and DNA from its merged rows. The V and J calls, along with clone size, are taken from TCRdb and not from the paper's own processing. Counted in this sample were a few hundred thousand distinct CDR3 sequences; about a fifth of them appeared once. The ten largest make up approximately 15% of the sample. The full study reports these points: Some TCR beta motif variants had previously been reported in synovial fluid and blood of reactive arthritis patients, which suggested common disease-initiation mechanisms. The disease-linked clones were reported as significantly enriched in matched synovial fluid samples from ankylosing spondylitis patients. In peripheral blood, the disease-linked clones were found at relatively low frequencies and had a CD8+ phenotype. Blood from ankylosing spondylitis patients appeared to be characterized by a TCR beta motif composed of under 10 highly homologous amino acid variants.

The specimen was blood, either unsorted or a sorted T cell fraction (not recorded which). The TCR comes from a male donor with ankylosing spondylitis.

CDR3 sequence: CASKLAGTSAHEQYF. In nucleotides, the sequence is TGTGCCAGTAAACTAGCCGGGACTAGCGCCCACGAGCAGTACTTC. Recombination linked TRBV6-2 or TRBV6-3 to TRBJ2-7; 10 middle bases align to TRBD2. Reading the germline V gene gives CDR1 MNHEY and CDR2 SVGEGT. The junction shows trimming of 9 bases on V and 5 bases on J, and the gene matches do not reach 13 bases of it. The CDR3 goes from the cysteine to the phenylalanine over 15 residues. The CDR3 DNA has 45 bases and is translated from base 1.